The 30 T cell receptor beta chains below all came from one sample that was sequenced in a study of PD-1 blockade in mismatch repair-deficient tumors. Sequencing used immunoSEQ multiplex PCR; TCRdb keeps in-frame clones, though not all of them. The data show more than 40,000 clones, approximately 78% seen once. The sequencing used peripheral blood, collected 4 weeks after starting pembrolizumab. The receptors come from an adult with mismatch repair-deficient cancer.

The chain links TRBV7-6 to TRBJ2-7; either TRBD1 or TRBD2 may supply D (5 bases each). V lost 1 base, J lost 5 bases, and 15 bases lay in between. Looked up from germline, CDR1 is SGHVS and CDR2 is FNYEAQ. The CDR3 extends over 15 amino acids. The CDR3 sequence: CASSLVPGRRDEQYF. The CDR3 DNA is TGTGCCAGCAGCTTAGTCCCAGGGAGAAGAGACGAGCAGTACTTC.

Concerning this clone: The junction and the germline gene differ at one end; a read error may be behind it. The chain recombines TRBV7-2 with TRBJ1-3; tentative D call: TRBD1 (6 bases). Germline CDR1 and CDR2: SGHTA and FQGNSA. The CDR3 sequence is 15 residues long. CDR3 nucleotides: TGTGCCAGCAGATTAGGACAGCTCTCTGGAAACACCATATATTTT. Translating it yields CASRLGQLSGNTIYF. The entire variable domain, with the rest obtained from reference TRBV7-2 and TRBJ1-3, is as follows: GAGVSQSPSNKVTEKGKDVELRCDPISGHTALYWYRQSLGQGLEFLIYFQGNSAPDKSGLPSDRFSAERTGGSVSTLTIQRTQQEDSAVYLCASRLGQLSGNTIYFGEGSWLTVV.

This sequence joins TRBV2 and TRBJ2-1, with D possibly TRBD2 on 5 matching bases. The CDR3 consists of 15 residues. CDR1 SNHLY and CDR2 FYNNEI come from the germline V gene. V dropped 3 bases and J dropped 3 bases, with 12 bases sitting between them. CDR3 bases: TGTGCCAGCAGTGATGAGGGCCAGGTCTACAATGAGCAGTTCTTC. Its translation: CASSDEGQVYNEQFF.

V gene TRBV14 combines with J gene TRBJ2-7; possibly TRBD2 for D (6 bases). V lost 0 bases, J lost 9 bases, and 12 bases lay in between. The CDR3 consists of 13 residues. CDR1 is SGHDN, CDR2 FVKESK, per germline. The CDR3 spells CASSQDSRRAQYF. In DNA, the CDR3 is TGTGCCAGCAGCCAAGATAGCAGGAGGGCGCAGTACTTC.

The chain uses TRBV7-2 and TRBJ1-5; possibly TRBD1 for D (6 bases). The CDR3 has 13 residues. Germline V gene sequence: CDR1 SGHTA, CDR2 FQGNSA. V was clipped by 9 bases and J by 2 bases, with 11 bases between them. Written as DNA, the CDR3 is TGTGCCAGTAACAGGGATCGCAATCAGCCCCAGCATTTT. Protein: CASNRDRNQPQHF.

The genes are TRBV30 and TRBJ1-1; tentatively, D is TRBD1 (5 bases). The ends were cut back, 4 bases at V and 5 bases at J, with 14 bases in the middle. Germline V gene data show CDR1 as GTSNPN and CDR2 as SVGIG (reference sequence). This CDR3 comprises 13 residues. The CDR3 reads CAWTTGGRTEAFF. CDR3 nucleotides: TGTGCCTGGACCACGGGGGGACGGACTGAAGCTTTCTTT.

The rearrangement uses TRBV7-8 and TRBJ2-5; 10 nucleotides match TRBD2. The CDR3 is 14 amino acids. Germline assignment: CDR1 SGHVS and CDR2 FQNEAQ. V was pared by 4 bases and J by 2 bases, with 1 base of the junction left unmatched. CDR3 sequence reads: CASSSTSGQETQYF. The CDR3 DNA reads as TGTGCCAGCAGCTCGACTAGCGGGCAAGAGACCCAGTACTTC.

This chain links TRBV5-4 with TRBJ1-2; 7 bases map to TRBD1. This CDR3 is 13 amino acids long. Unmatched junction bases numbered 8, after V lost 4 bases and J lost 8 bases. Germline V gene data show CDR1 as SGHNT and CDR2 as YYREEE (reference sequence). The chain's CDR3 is CASSQTGTKGYTF. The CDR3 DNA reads TGTGCCAGCAGCCAGACAGGGACCAAAGGCTACACCTTC.

CDR3 DNA: TGTGCCAGCAGTGAATCGCAGGGGTTAACTAATGAAAAACTGTTTTTT. It is translated as CASSESQGLTNEKLFF. The chain combines TRBV6-1 with TRBJ1-4; D may be TRBD1 (6 bases). The V and J ends lost 2 bases and 1 base respectively, with 11 bases between them. Per the germline V gene, CDR1 is MNHNS and CDR2 is SASEGT. The CDR3 runs to 16 residues.

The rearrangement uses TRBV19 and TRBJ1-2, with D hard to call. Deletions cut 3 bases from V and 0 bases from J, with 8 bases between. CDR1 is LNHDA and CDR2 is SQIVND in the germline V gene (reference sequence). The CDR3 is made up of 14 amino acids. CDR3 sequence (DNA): TGTGCCAGTAGTATGCAGGAGGCTAACTATGGCTACACCTTC. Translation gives CASSMQEANYGYTF. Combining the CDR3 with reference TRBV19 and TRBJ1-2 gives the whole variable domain DGGITQSPKYLFRKEGQNVTLSCEQNLNHDAMYWYRQDPGQGLRLIYYSQIVNDFQKGDIAEGYSVSREKKESFPLTVTSAQKNPTAFYLCASSMQEANYGYTFGSGTRLTVV.

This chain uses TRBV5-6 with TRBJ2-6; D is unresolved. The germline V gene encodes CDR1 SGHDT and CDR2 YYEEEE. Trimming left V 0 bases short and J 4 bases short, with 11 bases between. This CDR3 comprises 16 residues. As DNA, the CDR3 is TGTGCCAGCAGCTTGGTCGACCCCTCCGGGGCCAACGTCCTGACTTTC. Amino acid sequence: CASSLVDPSGANVLTF.

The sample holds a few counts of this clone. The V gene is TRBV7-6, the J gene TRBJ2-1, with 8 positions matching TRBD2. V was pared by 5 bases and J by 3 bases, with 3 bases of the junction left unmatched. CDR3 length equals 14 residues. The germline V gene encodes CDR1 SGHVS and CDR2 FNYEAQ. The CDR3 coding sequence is TGTGCCAGCAGCATTAGCGGGGACTACAATGAGCAGTTCTTC. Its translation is CASSISGDYNEQFF.

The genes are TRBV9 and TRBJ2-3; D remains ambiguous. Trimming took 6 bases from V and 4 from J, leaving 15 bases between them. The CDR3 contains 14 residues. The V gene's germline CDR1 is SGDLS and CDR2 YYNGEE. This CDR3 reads CASNHQDKSDTQYF. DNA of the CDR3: TGTGCCAGCAACCACCAAGATAAATCAGATACGCAGTATTTT.

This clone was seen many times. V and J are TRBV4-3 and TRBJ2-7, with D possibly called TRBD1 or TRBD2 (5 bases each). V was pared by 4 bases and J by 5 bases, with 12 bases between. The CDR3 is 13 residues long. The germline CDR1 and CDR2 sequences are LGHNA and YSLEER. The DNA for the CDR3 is TGCGCCAGCAGCCCCCAGGGAGAGGACGAGCAGTACTTC. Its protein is CASSPQGEDEQYF.

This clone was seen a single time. The CDR3 is CASSRGQLYGYTF. The CDR3 DNA reads TGTGCCAGCAGCCGCGGACAGCTCTATGGCTACACCTTC. V usage is TRBV7-3 and J usage is TRBJ1-2; D is perhaps TRBD1 (6 bases). Trimming took off 5 bases at V and 4 bases at J, with 11 bases between the two ends. CDR1 SGHTA and CDR2 FQGTGA come from the germline V gene. This CDR3 comprises 13 residues.

CDR3 region: CASTSGGFYEQYF. CDR3 nucleotides: TGTGCCAGCACCTCCGGGGGTTTCTACGAGCAGTACTTC. The J gene is TRBJ2-7, the V gene TRBV6-1; weak D call: TRBD2 (6 bases). The CDR3 has 13 amino acids. Trimming removed 7 bases from V and 3 bases from J, with 13 bases in between. CDR1 is MNHNS, CDR2 SASEGT, per germline.

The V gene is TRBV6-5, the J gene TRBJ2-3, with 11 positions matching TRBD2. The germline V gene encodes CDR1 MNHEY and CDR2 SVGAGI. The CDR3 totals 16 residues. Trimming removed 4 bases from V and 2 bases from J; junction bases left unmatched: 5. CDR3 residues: CASSSNSGRATDTQYF. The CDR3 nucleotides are TGTGCCAGCAGTTCCAATAGCGGGAGGGCCACAGATACGCAGTATTTT.

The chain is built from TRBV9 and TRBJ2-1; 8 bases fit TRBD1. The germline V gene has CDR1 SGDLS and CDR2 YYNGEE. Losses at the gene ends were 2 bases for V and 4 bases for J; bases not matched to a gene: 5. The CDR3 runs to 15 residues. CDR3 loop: CASSVGTGAYNEQFF. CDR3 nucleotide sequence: TGTGCCAGCAGCGTGGGGACAGGTGCGTACAATGAGCAGTTCTTC.

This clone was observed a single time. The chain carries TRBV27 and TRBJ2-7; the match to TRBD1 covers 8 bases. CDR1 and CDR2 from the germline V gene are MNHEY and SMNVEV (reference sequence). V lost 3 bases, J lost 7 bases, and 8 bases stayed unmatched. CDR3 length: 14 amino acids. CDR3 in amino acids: CASSFRTGTGEQYF. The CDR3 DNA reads TGTGCCAGCAGTTTCCGGACAGGGACGGGGGAGCAGTACTTC.

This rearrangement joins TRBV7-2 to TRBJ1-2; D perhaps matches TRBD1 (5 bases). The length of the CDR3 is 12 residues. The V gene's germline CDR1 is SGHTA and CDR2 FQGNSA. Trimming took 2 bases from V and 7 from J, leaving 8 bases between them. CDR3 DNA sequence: TGTGCCAGCAGCTTAAGAGGGGCTGGCTACACCTTC. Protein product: CASSLRGAGYTF. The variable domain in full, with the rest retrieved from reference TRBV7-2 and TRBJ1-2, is GAGVSQSPSNKVTEKGKDVELRCDPISGHTALYWYRQSLGQGLEFLIYFQGNSAPDKSGLPSDRFSAERTGGSVSTLTIQRTQQEDSAVYLCASSLRGAGYTFGSGTRLTVV.

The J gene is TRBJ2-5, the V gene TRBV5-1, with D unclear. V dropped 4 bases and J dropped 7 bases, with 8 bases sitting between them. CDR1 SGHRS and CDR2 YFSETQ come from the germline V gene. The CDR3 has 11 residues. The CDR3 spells CASSQEGTQYF. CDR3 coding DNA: TGCGCCAGCAGCCAAGAAGGGACCCAGTACTTC.

For the CDR3, the DNA is TGTGCCAGCAGTATGACAGGGGATGAGCAGTTCTTC. Translating it yields CASSMTGDEQFF. This chain links TRBV6-6 with TRBJ2-1, with 8 bases fitting TRBD1. V shed 5 bases, J shed 8 bases, and the junction held 2 bases outside the gene matches. The CDR3 runs 12 residues. Germline CDR1 and CDR2: MNHNY and SVGAGI (reference sequence).

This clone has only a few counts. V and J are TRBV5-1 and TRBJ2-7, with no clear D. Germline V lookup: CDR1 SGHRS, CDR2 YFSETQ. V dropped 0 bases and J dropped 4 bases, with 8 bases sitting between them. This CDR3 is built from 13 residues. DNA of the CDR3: TGCGCCAGCAGCTTGGCTTCCTCTTACGAGCAGTACTTC. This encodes CASSLASSYEQYF.

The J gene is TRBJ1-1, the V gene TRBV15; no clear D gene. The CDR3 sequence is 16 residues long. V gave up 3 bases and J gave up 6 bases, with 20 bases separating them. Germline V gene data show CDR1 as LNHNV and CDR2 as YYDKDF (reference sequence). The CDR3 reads CATSRARSVDEAEAFF. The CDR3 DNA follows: TGTGCCACCAGCAGGGCTAGGTCGGTAGACGAAGCTGAAGCTTTCTTT.

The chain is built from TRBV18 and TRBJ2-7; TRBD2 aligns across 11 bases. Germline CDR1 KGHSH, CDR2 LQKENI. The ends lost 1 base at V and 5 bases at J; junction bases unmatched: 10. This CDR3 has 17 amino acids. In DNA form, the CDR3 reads TGTGCCAGCTCACCACTTCTAGCGGGAGGTCCATCGGACGAGCAGTACTTC. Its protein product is CASSPLLAGGPSDEQYF.

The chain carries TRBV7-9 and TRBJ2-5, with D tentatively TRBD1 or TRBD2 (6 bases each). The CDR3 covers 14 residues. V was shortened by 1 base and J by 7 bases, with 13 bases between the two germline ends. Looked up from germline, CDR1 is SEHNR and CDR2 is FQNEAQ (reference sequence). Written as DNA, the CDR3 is TGTGCCAGCAGCTTAGATGTCACGGGGGCGACCCAGTACTTC. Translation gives CASSLDVTGATQYF.

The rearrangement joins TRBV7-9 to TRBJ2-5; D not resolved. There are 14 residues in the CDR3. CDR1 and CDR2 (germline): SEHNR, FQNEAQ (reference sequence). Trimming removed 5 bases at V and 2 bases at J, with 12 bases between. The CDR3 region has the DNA TGTGCCAGCAGCCCGACGGCCTATCAAGAGACCCAGTACTTC. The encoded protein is CASSPTAYQETQYF.

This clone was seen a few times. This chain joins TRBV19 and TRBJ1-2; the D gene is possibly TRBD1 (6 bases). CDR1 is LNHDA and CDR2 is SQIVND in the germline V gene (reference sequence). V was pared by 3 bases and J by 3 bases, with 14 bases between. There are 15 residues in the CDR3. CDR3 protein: CASSIEAGAHYGYTF. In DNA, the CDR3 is TGTGCCAGTAGTATCGAAGCAGGGGCCCACTATGGCTACACCTTC. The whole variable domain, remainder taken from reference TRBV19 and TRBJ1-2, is DGGITQSPKYLFRKEGQNVTLSCEQNLNHDAMYWYRQDPGQGLRLIYYSQIVNDFQKGDIAEGYSVSREKKESFPLTVTSAQKNPTAFYLCASSIEAGAHYGYTFGSGTRLTVV.

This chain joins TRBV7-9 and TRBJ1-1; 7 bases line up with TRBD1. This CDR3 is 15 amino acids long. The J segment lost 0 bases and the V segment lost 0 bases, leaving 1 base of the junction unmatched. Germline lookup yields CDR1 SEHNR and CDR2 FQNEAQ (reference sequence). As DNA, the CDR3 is TGTGCCAGCAGCTTAGCAGGGGGCTTGAACACTGAAGCTTTCTTT. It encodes CASSLAGGLNTEAFF.

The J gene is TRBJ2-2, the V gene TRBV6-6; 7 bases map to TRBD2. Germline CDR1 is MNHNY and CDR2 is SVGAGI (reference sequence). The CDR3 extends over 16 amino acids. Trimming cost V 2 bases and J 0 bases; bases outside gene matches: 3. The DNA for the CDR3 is TGTGCCAGCAGTTACACAGCGGGATCGAACACCGGGGAGCTGTTTTTT. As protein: CASSYTAGSNTGELFF.